The clone carrying this T cell receptor (beta chain) has a handful of counts. What it binds is not known. With RNA at 10%, 30% or 50%, naive CD8 libraries came from around 20,000 to 990,000 sorted cells. Sorting recovered naive CD8 T cells on a CD8+CD4-CCR7+CD45RA+ profile. V lost 2 bases, J lost 6 bases, and 5 bases stayed unmatched. CDR1 SGHRS and CDR2 YFSETQ come from the germline V gene. The CDR3 consists of 17 residues. The sample is drawn from a study of molecular identifiers for immune sequencing clone quantification. Libraries of bulk TCR were made by previously described methods (with listed TCR primers). One entry per CDR3 protein, called by TCRdb with MiXCR from the PCR reads. This table holds under 600,000 distinct CDR3 sequences, about 21% found once. Findings and limits, study-wide: Effector cells had over 97% of their molecules in clones above 20 RNA copies, while naive cells had under 1%.

The receptor comes from a human donor in good health. Some libraries in this study had Jurkat cell RNA spiked in. This chain joins TRBV5-1 and TRBJ2-1, with 16 nucleotides matching TRBD2. Sequencing used naive CD8+ T cells from blood, with Jurkat cell RNA spiked in. The subset is: FACS-sorted CD8+CD4-CCR7+CD45RA+ naive T cells. The CDR3 is CASSFGTSGGAVNEQFF. CDR3 bases: TGCGCCAGCAGCTTCGGGACTAGCGGGGGGGCTGTCAATGAGCAGTTCTTC.